This T cell receptor (beta chain) was retrieved from a study of blood T cell repertoires in COVID-19. Study summary: T cells, B-cell-depleted T cells, or PBMCs supplied cDNA or gDNA.

Per the germline V gene, CDR1 is LGHNA and CDR2 is YSLEER. The CDR3 is 16 amino acids. Trimming cost V 3 bases and J 8 bases; bases outside gene matches: 12. This table comes from immunoSEQ multiplex PCR, and its TCRdb copy is limited to in-frame clones, with some not included. The table includes 310,000 or so clones, 75% to 95% detected once. Participants, about 18 to 90 years old, spanned fewer than 30 US areas. The sequenced sample consisted of PBMCs or T cells enriched from blood (not recorded which). The origin of this receptor is a woman between 25 and 40 years old who had recovered from COVID-19. The chain employs TRBV4-3 and TRBJ1-4; 7 bases map to TRBD1. The CDR3 coding sequence is TGCGCCAGCAGCCAGCACACAGGGGCGGTAGGGGAAAAACTGTTTTTT. Translation gives CASSQHTGAVGEKLFF.